The T cell receptor beta chain described here comes from a study of cytomegalovirus exposure and HLA in healthy donors. Overall study: Counted in an early data release were about 86 million unique TCRs from HLA-typed donors.

Germline trimming cut 3 bases from V and 6 bases from J; bases unmatched to any gene: 4. Germline V gives CDR1 KGHSH, CDR2 LQKENI. The CDR3 covers 14 residues. Concerning this clone: The antigen is unknown.

Primers included in the PCR were 60 Vbeta and 13 Jbeta primers. The assay was immunoSEQ multiplex PCR, and TCRdb's table has in-frame clones only and misses some. The table has 150,000 to 200,000 clones, 79% seen once. Study-level results: Associated with cytomegalovirus, according to the listing, were some 150 TCR beta chains. Presence/absence analyses treated sequencing depth as roughly uniform across donors. Later, an analysis found that common viral pathogens appeared to be linked with several of the most significant clusters.

The chain combines TRBV18 with TRBJ2-2; 7 nucleotides align to TRBD1. The source is a woman aged 45-59 years in good health and CMV-seronegative. Specimen: PBMCs. Here the CDR3 DNA reads TGTGCCAGCTCACCCCAGACAGGGCCCGGGGAGCTGTTTTTT. It yields the protein CASSPQTGPGELFF.